This T cell receptor beta chain was found in a study of identifying expanded T cells in peripheral blood. Regarding this clone: No antigen is known for it.

The method was immunoSEQ multiplex PCR; TCRdb's version includes in-frame clones alone and lacks a portion of them. This table holds tens of thousands of clones, approximately 83% found once. Findings of the study overall: Across healthy donors, higher total template counts meant significantly greater approximately 2-week count variance. About 1.2 clones differed between technical replicates, versus approximately 16 and 19 over time.

No infections or other immune events were documented during collection. The CDR3 contains 15 residues. The trim removed 5 bases at V and 6 bases at J, leaving 10 bases unmatched. Looked up from germline, CDR1 is SGHVS and CDR2 is FNYEAQ. The chain joins TRBV7-6 to TRBJ1-2; TRBD1 agrees at 9 bases. The sample was blood. This TCR was sampled from a person between 18 and 75 years old in good health. The chain's CDR3 is CASSHGGDRVNGYTF. The DNA for the CDR3 is TGTGCCAGCAGCCATGGCGGGGACAGGGTAAATGGCTACACCTTC. The whole variable domain, filled in from reference TRBV7-6 and TRBJ1-2, reads GAGVSQSPRYKVTKRGQDVALRCDPISGHVSLYWYRQALGQGPEFLTYFNYEAQQDKSGLPNDRFSAERPEGSISTLTIQRTEQRDSAMYRCASSHGGDRVNGYTFGSGTRLTVV.